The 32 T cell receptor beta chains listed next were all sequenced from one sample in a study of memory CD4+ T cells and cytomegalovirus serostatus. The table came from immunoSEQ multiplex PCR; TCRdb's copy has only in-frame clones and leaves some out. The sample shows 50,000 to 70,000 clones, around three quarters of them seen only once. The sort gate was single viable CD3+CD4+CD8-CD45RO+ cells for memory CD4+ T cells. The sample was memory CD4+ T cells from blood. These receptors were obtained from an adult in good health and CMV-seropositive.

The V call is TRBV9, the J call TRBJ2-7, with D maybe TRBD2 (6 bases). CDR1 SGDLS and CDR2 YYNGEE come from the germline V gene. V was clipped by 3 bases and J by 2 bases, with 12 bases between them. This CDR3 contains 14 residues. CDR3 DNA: TGTGCCAGCAGCGGACGGGACTTAACCTACGAGCAGTACTTC. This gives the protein CASSGRDLTYEQYF.

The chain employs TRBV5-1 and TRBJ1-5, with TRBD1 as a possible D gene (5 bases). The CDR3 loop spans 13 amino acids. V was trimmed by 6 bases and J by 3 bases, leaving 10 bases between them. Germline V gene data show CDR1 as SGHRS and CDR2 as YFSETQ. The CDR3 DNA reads TGCGCCAGCACCACGGGACCCAATCAGCCCCAGCATTTT. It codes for CASTTGPNQPQHF.

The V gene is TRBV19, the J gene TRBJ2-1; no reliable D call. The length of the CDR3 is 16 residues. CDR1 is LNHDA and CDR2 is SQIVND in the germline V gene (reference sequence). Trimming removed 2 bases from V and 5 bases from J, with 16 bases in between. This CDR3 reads CASSIFGLLRHNEQFF. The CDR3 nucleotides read TGTGCCAGTAGTATATTCGGATTACTAAGACACAATGAGCAGTTCTTC. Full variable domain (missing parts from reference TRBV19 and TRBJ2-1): DGGITQSPKYLFRKEGQNVTLSCEQNLNHDAMYWYRQDPGQGLRLIYYSQIVNDFQKGDIAEGYSVSREKKESFPLTVTSAQKNPTAFYLCASSIFGLLRHNEQFFGPGTRLTVL.

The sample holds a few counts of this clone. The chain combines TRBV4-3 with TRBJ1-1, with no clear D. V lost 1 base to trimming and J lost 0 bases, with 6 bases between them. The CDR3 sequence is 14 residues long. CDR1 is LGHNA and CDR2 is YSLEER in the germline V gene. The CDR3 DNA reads TGCGCCAGCAGCCAAGGGAACTTGAACACTGAAGCTTTCTTT. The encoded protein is CASSQGNLNTEAFF.

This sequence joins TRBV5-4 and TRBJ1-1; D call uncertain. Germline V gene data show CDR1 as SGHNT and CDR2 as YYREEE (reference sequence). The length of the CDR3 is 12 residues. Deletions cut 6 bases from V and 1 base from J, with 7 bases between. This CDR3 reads CASTPGNTEAFF. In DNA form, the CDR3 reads TGTGCCAGCACCCCGGGGAACACTGAAGCTTTCTTT.

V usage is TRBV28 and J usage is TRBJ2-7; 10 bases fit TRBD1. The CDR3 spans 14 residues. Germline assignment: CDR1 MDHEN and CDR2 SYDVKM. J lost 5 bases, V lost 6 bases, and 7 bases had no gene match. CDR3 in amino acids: CASRPPGQGHEQYF. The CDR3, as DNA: TGTGCCAGCAGACCACCGGGACAGGGGCACGAGCAGTACTTC.

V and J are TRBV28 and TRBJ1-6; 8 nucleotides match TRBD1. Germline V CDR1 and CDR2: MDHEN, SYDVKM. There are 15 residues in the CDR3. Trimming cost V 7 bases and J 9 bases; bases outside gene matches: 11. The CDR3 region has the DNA TGTGCCAGCAAGTCGGTTCAGGGGGCAAGTTCACCCCTCCACTTT. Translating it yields CASKSVQGASSPLHF.

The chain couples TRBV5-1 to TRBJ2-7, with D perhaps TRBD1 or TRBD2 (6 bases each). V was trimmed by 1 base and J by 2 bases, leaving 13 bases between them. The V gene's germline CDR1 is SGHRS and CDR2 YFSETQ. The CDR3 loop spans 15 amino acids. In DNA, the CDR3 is TGCGCCAGCAGCTTGTCGCCGGGGGCAACCTACGAGCAGTACTTC. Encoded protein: CASSLSPGATYEQYF.

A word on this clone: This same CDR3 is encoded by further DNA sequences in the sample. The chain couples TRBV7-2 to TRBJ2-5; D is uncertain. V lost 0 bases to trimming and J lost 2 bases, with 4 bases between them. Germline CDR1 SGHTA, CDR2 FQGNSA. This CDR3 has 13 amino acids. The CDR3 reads CASSLARQETQYF. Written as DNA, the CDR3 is TGTGCCAGCAGCTTAGCTAGGCAAGAGACCCAGTACTTC.

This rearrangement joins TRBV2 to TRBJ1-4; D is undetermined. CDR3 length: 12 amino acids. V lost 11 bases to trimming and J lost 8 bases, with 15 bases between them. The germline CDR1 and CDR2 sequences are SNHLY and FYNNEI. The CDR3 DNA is TGTGCCGGCGGGAAGGTGAGAGAAAAACTGTTTTTT. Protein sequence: CAGGKVREKLFF.

CDR3 coding DNA: TGTGCCAGCTCTCCGGACAGGGACTATGGCTACACCTTC. Protein sequence: CASSPDRDYGYTF. V and J are TRBV18 and TRBJ1-2; 8 bases fit TRBD1. The germline CDR1 and CDR2 sequences are KGHSH and LQKENI. V shed 6 bases, J shed 3 bases, and the junction held 3 bases outside the gene matches. The CDR3 length is 13 residues.

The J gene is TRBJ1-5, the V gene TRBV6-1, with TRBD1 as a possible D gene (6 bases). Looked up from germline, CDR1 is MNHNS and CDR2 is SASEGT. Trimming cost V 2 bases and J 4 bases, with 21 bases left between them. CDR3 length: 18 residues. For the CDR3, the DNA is TGTGCCAGCAGTGAATTAGTGACAGGTGGTTGGGCGAATCAGCCCCAGCATTTT. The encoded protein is CASSELVTGGWANQPQHF.

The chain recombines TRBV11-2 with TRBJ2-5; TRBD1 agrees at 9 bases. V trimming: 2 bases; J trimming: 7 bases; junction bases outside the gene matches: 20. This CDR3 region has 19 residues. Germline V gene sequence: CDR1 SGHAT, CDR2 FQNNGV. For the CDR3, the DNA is TGTGCCAGCAGCTTACTTTCCGACACAGGGGGCGCGTCCGTTGGGACCCAGTACTTC. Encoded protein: CASSLLSDTGGASVGTQYF.

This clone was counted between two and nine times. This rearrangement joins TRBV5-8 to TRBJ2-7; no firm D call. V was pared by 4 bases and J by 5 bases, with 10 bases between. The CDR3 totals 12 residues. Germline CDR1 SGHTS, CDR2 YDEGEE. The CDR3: CASSRVLHEQYV. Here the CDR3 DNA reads TGTGCCAGCAGCCGAGTCCTCCACGAGCAGTACGTC.

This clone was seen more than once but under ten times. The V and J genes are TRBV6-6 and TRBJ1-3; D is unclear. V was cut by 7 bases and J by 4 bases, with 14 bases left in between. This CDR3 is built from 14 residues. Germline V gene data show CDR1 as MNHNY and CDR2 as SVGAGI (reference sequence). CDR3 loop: CASKSVEGGNTIYF. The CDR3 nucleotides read TGTGCCAGCAAATCAGTTGAGGGCGGAAACACCATATATTTT.

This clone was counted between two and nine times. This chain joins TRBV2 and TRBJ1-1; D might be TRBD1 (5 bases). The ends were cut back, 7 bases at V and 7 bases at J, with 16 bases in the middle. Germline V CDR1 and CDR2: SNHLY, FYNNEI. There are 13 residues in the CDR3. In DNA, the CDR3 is TGTGCCAGCAAGGGGCAGCCTCAGAATGAAGCTTTCTTT. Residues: CASKGQPQNEAFF. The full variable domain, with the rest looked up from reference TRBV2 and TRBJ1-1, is EPEVTQTPSHQVTQMGQEVILRCVPISNHLYFYWYRQILGQKVEFLVSFYNNEISEKSEIFDDQFSVERPDGSNFTLKIRSTKLEDSAMYFCASKGQPQNEAFFGQGTRLTVV.

CDR3 protein: CASSEGDNYGYTF. The CDR3, as DNA: TGTGCCAGCAGTGAAGGGGACAACTATGGCTACACCTTC. The J gene is TRBJ1-2, the V gene TRBV25-1; possibly TRBD1 for D (5 bases). The CDR3 consists of 13 residues. V gave up 2 bases and J gave up 2 bases, with 6 bases separating them. CDR1 is MGHDK and CDR2 is SYGVNS in the germline V gene.

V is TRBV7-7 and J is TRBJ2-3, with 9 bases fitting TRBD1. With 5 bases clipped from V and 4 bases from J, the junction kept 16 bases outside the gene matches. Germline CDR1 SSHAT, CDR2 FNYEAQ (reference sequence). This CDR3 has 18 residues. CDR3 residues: CASSGDREISVGSDTQYF. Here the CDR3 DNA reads TGTGCCAGCAGCGGGGACAGGGAAATCAGCGTCGGTTCAGATACGCAGTATTTT.

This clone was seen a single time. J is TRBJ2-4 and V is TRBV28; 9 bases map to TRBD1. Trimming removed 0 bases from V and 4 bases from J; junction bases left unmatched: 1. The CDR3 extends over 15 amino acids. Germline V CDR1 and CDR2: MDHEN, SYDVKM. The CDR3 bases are TGTGCCAGCAGTTTATGGGGGACAGGGAAAAACATTCAGTACTTC. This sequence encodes CASSLWGTGKNIQYF.

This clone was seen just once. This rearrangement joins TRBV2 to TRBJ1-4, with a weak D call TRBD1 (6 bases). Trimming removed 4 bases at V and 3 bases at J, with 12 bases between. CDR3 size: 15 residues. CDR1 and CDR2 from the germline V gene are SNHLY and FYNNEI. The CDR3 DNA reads TGTGCCAGCAGTGTTCTTGGGGGGCCTAATGAAAAACTGTTTTTT. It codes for CASSVLGGPNEKLFF.

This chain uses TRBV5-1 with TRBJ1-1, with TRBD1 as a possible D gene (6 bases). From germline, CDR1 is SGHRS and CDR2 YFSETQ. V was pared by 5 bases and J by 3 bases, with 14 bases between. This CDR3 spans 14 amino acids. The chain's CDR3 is CASRAAGAHTEAFF. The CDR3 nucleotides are TGCGCCAGCAGAGCAGCAGGGGCCCACACTGAAGCTTTCTTT.

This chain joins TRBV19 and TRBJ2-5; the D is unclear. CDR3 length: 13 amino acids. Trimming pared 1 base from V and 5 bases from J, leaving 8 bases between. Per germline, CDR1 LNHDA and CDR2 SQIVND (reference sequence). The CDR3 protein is CASSIALGETQYF. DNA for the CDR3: TGTGCCAGTAGTATAGCGCTGGGGGAGACCCAGTACTTC.

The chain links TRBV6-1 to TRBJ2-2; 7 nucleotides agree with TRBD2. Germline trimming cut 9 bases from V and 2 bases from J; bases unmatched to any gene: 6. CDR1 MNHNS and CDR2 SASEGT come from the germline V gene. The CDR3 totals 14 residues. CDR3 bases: TGTGCCAGTAATGAGCGGGAAAACACCGGGGAGCTGTTTTTT. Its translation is CASNERENTGELFF.

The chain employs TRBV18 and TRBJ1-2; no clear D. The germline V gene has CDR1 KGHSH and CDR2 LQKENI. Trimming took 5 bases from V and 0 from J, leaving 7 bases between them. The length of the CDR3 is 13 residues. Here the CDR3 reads CASSSDTNYGYTF. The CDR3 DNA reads TGTGCCAGCTCATCAGACACTAACTATGGCTACACCTTC. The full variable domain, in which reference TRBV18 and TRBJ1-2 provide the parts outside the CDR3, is NAGVMQNPRHLVRRRGQEARLRCSPMKGHSHVYWYRQLPEEGLKFMVYLQKENIIDESGMPKERFSAEFPKEGPSILRIQQVVRGDSAAYFCASSSDTNYGYTFGSGTRLTVV.

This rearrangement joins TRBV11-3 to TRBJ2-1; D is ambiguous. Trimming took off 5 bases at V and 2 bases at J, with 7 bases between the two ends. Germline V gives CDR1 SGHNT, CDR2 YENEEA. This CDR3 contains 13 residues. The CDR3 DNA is TGTGCCAGCAGCCCAAGTGCCTACAATGAGCAGTTCTTC. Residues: CASSPSAYNEQFF.

The CDR3 sequence: CASSSSGGYEQYF. The CDR3 region has the DNA TGTGCCAGCAGCTCGAGCGGGGGCTACGAGCAGTACTTC. The chain has TRBV7-2 and TRBJ2-7, with 8 bases identical to TRBD2. V shed 4 bases, J shed 3 bases, and the junction held 2 bases outside the gene matches. CDR1 and CDR2 from the germline V gene are SGHTA and FQGNSA. This CDR3 has 13 residues.

The CDR3 loop reads CASRRTQGDGGNQPQHF. The CDR3 DNA follows: TGTGCCAGTAGGAGGACTCAGGGTGATGGGGGCAATCAGCCCCAGCATTTT. J is TRBJ1-5 and V is TRBV19; a weak D match, TRBD1 (5 bases). The CDR3 consists of 17 residues. The germline V gene encodes CDR1 LNHDA and CDR2 SQIVND (reference sequence). The V gene lost 6 bases and the J gene lost 2 bases, with 20 bases spanning the gap.

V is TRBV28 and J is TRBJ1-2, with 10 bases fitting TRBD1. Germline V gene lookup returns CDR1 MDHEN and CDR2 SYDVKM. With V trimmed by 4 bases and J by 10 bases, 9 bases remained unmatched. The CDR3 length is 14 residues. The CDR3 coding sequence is TGTGCCAGCAGTTCTCCGGGACAGGGGTCGATCTACACCTTC. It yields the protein CASSSPGQGSIYTF.

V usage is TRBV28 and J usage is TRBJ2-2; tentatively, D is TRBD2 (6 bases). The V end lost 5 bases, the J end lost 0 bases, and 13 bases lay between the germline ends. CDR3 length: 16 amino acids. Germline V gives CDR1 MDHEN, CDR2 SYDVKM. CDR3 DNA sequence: TGTGCCAGCAGTCTGAGGGGACTCCCGAACACCGGGGAGCTGTTTTTT. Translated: CASSLRGLPNTGELFF.

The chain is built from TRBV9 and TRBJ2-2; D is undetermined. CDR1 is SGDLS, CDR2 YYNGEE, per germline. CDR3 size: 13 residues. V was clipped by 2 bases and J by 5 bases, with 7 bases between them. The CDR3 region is CASSVVGTGELFF. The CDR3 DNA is TGTGCCAGCAGCGTCGTAGGGACCGGGGAGCTGTTTTTT.

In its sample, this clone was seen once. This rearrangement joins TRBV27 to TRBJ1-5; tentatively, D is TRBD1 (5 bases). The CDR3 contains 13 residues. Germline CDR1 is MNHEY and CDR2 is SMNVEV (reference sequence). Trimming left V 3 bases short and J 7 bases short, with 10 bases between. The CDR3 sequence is CASSLRGTQPQHF. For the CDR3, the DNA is TGTGCCAGCAGTTTGAGGGGTACCCAGCCCCAGCATTTT.

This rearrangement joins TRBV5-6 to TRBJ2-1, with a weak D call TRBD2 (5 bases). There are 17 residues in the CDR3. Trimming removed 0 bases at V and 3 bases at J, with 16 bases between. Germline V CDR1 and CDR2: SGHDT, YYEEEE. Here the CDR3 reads CASSLGLLREVYNEQFF. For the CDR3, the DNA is TGTGCCAGCAGCTTGGGCCTTTTGAGGGAAGTCTACAATGAGCAGTTCTTC.